This T cell receptor (beta chain) was sequenced in a study of cytomegalovirus exposure and HLA in healthy donors. Germline CDR1 SGHAT, CDR2 FQNNGV. This CDR3 is built from 13 residues. V dropped 3 bases and J dropped 5; count of bases not matched to a gene: 3. The study ran its PCR with 60 Vbeta and 13 Jbeta primers. TCRdb's table, derived via immunoSEQ multiplex PCR, lists solely in-frame clones and lacks some. The sample lists about 120,000 clones, around three quarters occurring once. What was sequenced was PBMCs. The chain employs TRBV11-2 and TRBJ1-1; 7 bases fit TRBD1. This sequence was found in a man aged 18 to 29 in good health and CMV-seronegative. CDR3: CASSFDRETEAFF. CDR3 coding DNA: TGTGCCAGCAGCTTCGACAGGGAGACTGAAGCTTTCTTT.